Only a few counts were recorded for the clone carrying this TCR beta chain. One entry per CDR3 protein results from TCRdb running MiXCR on the 5' RACE reads. Of just over 200,000 distinct CDR3 sequences listed, 9.5% are singletons. The entry originates in a study of T-cell memory formation after mild COVID-19. Looked up from germline, CDR1 is KGHDR and CDR2 is SFDVKD. Trimming removed 5 bases from V and 8 bases from J, with 18 bases in between. The length of the CDR3 is 15 residues. This TCR derives from a man aged 18 to 30 who had mild COVID-19 (a few samples of this study predate the infection). Cell type and time point are not known. The chain uses TRBV24-1 and TRBJ2-1; tentative D call: TRBD2 (5 bases). Sequencing was done on a sample of PBMCs or a T cell subset sorted from them (not recorded which). The CDR3 protein is CATSAGSLNFDEQFF. The DNA of the CDR3 is TGTGCCACCAGTGCGGGGTCCCTTAACTTCGATGAGCAGTTCTTC.